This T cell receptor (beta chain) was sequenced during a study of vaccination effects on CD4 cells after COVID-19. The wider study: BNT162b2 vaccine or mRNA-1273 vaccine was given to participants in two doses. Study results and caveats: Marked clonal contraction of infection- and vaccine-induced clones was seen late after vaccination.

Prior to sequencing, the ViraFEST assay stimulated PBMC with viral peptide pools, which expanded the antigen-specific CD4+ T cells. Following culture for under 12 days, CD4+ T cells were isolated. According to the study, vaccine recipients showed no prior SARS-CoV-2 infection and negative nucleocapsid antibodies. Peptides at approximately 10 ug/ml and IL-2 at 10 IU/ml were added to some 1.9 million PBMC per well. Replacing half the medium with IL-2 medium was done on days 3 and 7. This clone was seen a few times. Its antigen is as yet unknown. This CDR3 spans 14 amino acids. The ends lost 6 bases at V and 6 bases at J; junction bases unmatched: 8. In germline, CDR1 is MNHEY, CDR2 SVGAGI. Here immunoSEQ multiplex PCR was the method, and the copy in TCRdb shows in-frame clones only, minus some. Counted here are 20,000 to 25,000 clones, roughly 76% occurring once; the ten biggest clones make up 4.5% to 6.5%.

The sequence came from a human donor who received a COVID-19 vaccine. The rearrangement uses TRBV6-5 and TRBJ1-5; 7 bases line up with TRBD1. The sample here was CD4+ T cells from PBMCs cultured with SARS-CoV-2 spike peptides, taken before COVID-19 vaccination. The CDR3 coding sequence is TGTGCCAGCAGGGTAGGGGGCGAGGGTCAGCCCCAGCATTTT. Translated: CASRVGGEGQPQHF.